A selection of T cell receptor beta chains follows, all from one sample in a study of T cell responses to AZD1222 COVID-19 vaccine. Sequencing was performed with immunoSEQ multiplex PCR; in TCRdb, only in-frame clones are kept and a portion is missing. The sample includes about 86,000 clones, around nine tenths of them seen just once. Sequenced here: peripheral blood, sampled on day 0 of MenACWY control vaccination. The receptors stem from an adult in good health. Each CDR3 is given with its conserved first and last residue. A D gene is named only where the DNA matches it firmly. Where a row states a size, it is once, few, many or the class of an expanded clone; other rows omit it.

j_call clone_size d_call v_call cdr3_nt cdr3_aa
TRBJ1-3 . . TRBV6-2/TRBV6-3 TGTGCCAGCAGTTACCCCGGGGCCGTCCTTGGAAACACCATATATTTT CASSYPGAVLGNTIYF
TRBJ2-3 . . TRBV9 TGTGCCAGCAGCGTGCCCCGGAAAGAGTCTATTCCGTACACAGATACGCAGTATTTT CASSVPRKESIPYTDTQYF
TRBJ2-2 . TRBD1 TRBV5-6 TGTGCCAGCAGCTTGGAGGCCAGGGGGATAAACACCGGGGAGCTGTTTTTT CASSLEARGINTGELFF
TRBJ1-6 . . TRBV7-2 TGTGCCAGCAGCTTAGCGTGGCAGTGGGACTATAATTCACCCCTCCACTTT CASSLAWQWDYNSPLHF
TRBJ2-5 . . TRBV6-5 TGTGCCAGCAGTTACTCCGGGGAAGAGACCCAGTACTTC CASSYSGEETQYF
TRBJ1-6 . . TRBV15 TGTGCCACCAGTGACCACCCCAATTCACCCCTCCACTTT CATSDHPNSPLHF
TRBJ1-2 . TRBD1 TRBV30 TGTGCCTGGTCACAGGGGCCCCTTAACTATGGCTACACCTTC CAWSQGPLNYGYTF
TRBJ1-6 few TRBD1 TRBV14 TGTGCCAGCAGCCTATGGACAGGGAATAATTCACCCCTCCACTTT CASSLWTGNNSPLHF
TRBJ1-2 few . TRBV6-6 TGTGCCAGCAGTTACGCTACAGGGATGATGAATGGCTACACCTTC CASSYATGMMNGYTF
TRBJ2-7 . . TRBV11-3 TGTGCCAGCAGCTTAGGCACAGGGAGTTTCTACGAGCAGTACTTC CASSLGTGSFYEQYF
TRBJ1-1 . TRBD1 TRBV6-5 TGTGCCAGCAGACCCGACAGGGAGGCGAACACTGAAGCTTTCTTT CASRPDREANTEAFF
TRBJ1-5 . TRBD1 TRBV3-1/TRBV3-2 TGTGCCAGCAGCCAACAGGGGGCCCAGCCCCAGCATTTT CASSQQGAQPQHF
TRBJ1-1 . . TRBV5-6 TGTGCCAGCACCCGGAACACTGAAGCTTTCTTT CASTRNTEAFF
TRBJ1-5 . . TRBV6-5 TGTGCCAGCACGGGGCTTCTAAATCAGCCCCAGCATTTT CASTGLLNQPQHF
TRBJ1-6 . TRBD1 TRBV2 TGTGCCAGCAGCCCGGACAGGGGGCTTACTAATTCACCCCTCCACTTT CASSPDRGLTNSPLHF
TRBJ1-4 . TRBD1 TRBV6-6 TGTGCCAGCAGTCACCCTCCAAAGACAGGGTTAGGTGAAAAACTGTTTTTT CASSHPPKTGLGEKLFF
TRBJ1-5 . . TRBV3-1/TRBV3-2 TGTGCCAGCAGCCAAGAGGTCGGCAGTCAGCCCCAGCATTTT CASSQEVGSQPQHF
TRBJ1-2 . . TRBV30 TGTGCCTGGAGCCTCGTGAGGGGCTATGGCTACACCTTC CAWSLVRGYGYTF
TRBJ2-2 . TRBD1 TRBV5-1 TGCGCCAGCAGCCGAGGGACAGGGAACACCGGGGAGCTGTTTTTT CASSRGTGNTGELFF
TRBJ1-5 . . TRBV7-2 TGTGCCAGCAGCTTAAGGGGCGAGCCCCAGCATTTT CASSLRGEPQHF
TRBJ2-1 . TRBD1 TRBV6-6 TGTGCCACCAGTAGGGGACAGGACCCTTACAATGAGCAGTTCTTC CATSRGQDPYNEQFF
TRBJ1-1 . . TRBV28 TGTGCCAGCAGCCCCCGGAGAGAAGCTTTCTTT CASSPRREAFF
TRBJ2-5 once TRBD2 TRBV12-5 TGTGCTAGTGGTTTCCATAGCGGGGGGTCAGAGACCCAGTACTTC CASGFHSGGSETQYF
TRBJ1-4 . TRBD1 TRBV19 TGTGCCAGTAGTATTGTGACAGGGGCTAATGAAAAACTGTTTTTT CASSIVTGANEKLFF
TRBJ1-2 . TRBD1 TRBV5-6 TGTGCCAGCAGCCCCGGGACAGAGTATGGCTACACCTTC CASSPGTEYGYTF
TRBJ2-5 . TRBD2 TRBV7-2 TGTGCCAGCAGCTTCGGGACTAGTGAGGAGACCCAGTACTTC CASSFGTSEETQYF
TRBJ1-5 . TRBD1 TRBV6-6 TGTGCCAGCACCCTTCCGGGAGGGGGCGGAGATCAGCCCCAGCATTTT CASTLPGGGGDQPQHF
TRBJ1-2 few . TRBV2 TGTGCCAGCAGTGAAGGAGGAGGTCAGCAGGGCTACACCTTC CASSEGGGQQGYTF
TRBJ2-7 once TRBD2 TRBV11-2 TGTGCCAGCAGCTTACTTAGCGGGGGGTCCGTCTACGAGCAGTACTTC CASSLLSGGSVYEQYF
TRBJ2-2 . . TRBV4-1 TGCGCCAGCAGCCAAGATAAGGGGTACACCGGGGAGCTGTTTTTT CASSQDKGYTGELFF
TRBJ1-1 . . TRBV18 TGTGCCAGCTCACCAGAGGCAGACACTGAAGCTTTCTTT CASSPEADTEAFF
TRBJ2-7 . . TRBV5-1 TGCGCCAGCAGCACCGACGGAAATGAGATCTACGAGCAGTACTTC CASSTDGNEIYEQYF
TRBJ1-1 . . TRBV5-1 TGCGCCAGCAGCTACACGACGAACACTGAAGCTTTCTTT CASSYTTNTEAFF
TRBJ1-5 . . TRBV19 TGTGCCGCCGGGGGGTCTAATCAGCCCCAGCATTTT CAAGGSNQPQHF
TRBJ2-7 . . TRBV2 TGTGCCAGCAGTAATCCTGGACAGCCTTCCTACGAGCAGTACTTC CASSNPGQPSYEQYF
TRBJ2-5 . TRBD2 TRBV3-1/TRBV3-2 TGTGCCAGCAGGCCGGGACTAGGGCAAGAGACCCAGTACTTC CASRPGLGQETQYF
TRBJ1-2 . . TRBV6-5 TGTGCCAGCAGTTATGAGGAGGGGGGCTACACCTTC CASSYEEGGYTF
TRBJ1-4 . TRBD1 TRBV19 TGTGCCAGTACGGGGACAGGGGAAAAACTGTTTTTT CASTGTGEKLFF
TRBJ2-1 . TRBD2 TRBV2 TGTGCCAGCAGTGGACTGGGGTTGGCGGGAGATTACAATGAGCAGTTCTTC CASSGLGLAGDYNEQFF